These 6 T cell receptor beta chains were all obtained from the same sample, sequenced in a study of regulatory T cells in long-lasting Graves disease. The time point: newly diagnosed GD, antithyroid drugs for less than 3 months. From RNA extracted from PBMCs, the TCR library was made. Relying on iRepertoire HTBI primers and Arm-PCR of CDR3 regions, the team built TCR beta libraries. TCRdb re-called the multiplex PCR reads through MiXCR, storing one row per CDR3 protein. Altogether 550,000 or so distinct CDR3 sequences are present, 12% being singletons, with the ten largest covering 7.5% to 9%. This sample also appeared in a second study, on T cells in Graves' hyperthyroidism and ophthalmopathy.

Material: peripheral blood mononuclear cells (PBMCs), obtained at new diagnosis, from a patient treated with antithyroid drugs. The origin of the receptors is a woman aged 25 to 39 with Graves disease.

This clonotype came up many times. V usage is TRBV29-1 and J usage is TRBJ2-3; possibly TRBD2 for D (5 bases). Between the trimmed V and J ends, which lost 3 bases and 4 bases, there was a span of 11 bases. The length of the CDR3 is 13 residues. Germline V gene sequence: CDR1 SQVTM, CDR2 ANQGSEA. For the CDR3, the DNA is TGCAGCGTTGACTCCCCGGGGTCAGATACGCAGTATTTT. Protein: CSVDSPGSDTQYF.

This clonotype has a count of ten or more. This sequence joins TRBV20-1 and TRBJ2-5, with 8 nucleotides matching TRBD2. V trimming: 5 bases; J trimming: 4 bases; junction bases outside the gene matches: 15. Germline loops: CDR1 DFQATT, CDR2 SNEGSKA (reference sequence). CDR3 size: 16 residues. CDR3 sequence: CSAYVGSPGLGETQYF. DNA of the CDR3: TGCAGTGCTTATGTCGGATCACCGGGACTAGGAGAGACCCAGTACTTC.

At least ten counts were recorded for this clonotype. The chain is built from TRBV28 and TRBJ1-3; D ambiguous. Looked up from germline, CDR1 is MDHEN and CDR2 is SYDVKM. The CDR3 sequence is 14 residues long. Trimming stripped 6 bases from V and 1 base from J, with 10 bases between. CDR3: CASRDQVSGNTIYF. The CDR3 nucleotides are TGTGCCAGCAGGGATCAGGTTTCTGGAAACACCATATATTTT. Drawing the rest from reference TRBV28 and TRBJ1-3, the complete variable domain is DVKVTQSSRYLVKRTGEKVFLECVQDMDHENMFWYRQDPGLGLRLIYFSYDVKMKEKGDIPEGYSVSREKKERFSLILESASTNQTSMYLCASRDQVSGNTIYFGEGSWLTVV.

This clonotype was seen a handful of times. V and J are TRBV27 and TRBJ1-5; a possible D gene is TRBD1 (5 bases). Germline V gives CDR1 MNHEY, CDR2 SMNVEV (reference sequence). The CDR3 has 14 residues. V dropped 3 bases and J dropped 6 bases, with 12 bases sitting between them. DNA for the CDR3: TGTGCCAGCAGTTTTGGTCAGGGTATTCAGCCCCAGCATTTT. Its translation is CASSFGQGIQPQHF.

This clonotype was observed at least ten times. The chain has TRBV27 and TRBJ2-2; maybe TRBD1 (6 bases). Germline lookup yields CDR1 MNHEY and CDR2 SMNVEV (reference sequence). The CDR3 is 18 residues long. Trimming took off 5 bases at V and 3 bases at J, with 22 bases between the two ends. The CDR3 spells CASSTARGQLPYTGELFF. CDR3 coding DNA: TGTGCCAGCAGTACCGCCAGAGGACAGCTACCTTACACCGGGGAGCTGTTTTTT.

This clonotype was seen more than once but under ten times. V and J are TRBV29-1 and TRBJ1-1, with D perhaps matching TRBD1 (6 bases). Looked up from germline, CDR1 is SQVTM and CDR2 is ANQGSEA. The CDR3 loop spans 13 amino acids. Trimming cost V 7 bases and J 4 bases, with 16 bases left between them. The CDR3 sequence is CSAQTGRITEAFF. Here the CDR3 DNA reads TGCAGCGCCCAGACAGGTAGGATCACTGAAGCTTTCTTT.